The next 12 T cell receptor beta chains were all read from a single sample in a study of PD-L1 blockade in urothelial cancer. TCRdb keeps only in-frame clones here, not all; method: immunoSEQ multiplex PCR. The profile shows about 80,000 clones, approximately 90% of them singletons. Material: PBMCs, obtained around atezolizumab (anti-PD-L1) treatment. Every receptor here comes from a woman aged 70-85 years with urothelial cancer.

J is TRBJ2-7 and V is TRBV27, with 7 bases aligning to TRBD1. Looked up from germline, CDR1 is MNHEY and CDR2 is SMNVEV (reference sequence). This CDR3 has 13 amino acids. With 4 bases clipped from V and 11 bases from J, the junction kept 11 bases outside the gene matches. CDR3 loop: CASSSSIGTEKYF. The CDR3 DNA is TGTGCCAGCAGTTCGAGCATCGGGACAGAGAAGTACTTC.

The V call is TRBV2, the J call TRBJ2-3; 12 bases agree with TRBD2. The CDR3 sequence is 14 residues long. The V gene end was trimmed by 4 bases and the J gene end by 6 bases; junction bases not matched to a gene: 2. Germline V CDR1 and CDR2: SNHLY, FYNNEI. The DNA for the CDR3 is TGTGCCAGCAGTGCGGGACTAGCGGGTGATACGCAGTATTTT. It codes for CASSAGLAGDTQYF.

The rearrangement joins TRBV19 to TRBJ2-5; no clear D. Germline values: CDR1 LNHDA, CDR2 SQIVND (reference sequence). The CDR3 contains 13 residues. The V and J ends lost 5 bases and 0 bases respectively, with 7 bases between them. The CDR3 DNA sequence: TGTGCCAGTAGTTGGGCAAACCAAGAGACCCAGTACTTC. Amino acids: CASSWANQETQYF.

V usage is TRBV4-3 and J usage is TRBJ2-5; D is possibly TRBD1 (5 bases). Trimming shortened V by 2 bases and J by 1 base, and 14 bases separated the two germline ends. Germline values: CDR1 LGHNA, CDR2 YSLEER. The CDR3 runs to 16 residues. CDR3 region: CASSQPPGQGQETQYF. DNA of the CDR3: TGCGCCAGCAGCCAACCTCCTGGGCAGGGCCAAGAGACCCAGTACTTC.

The chain is built from TRBV5-1 and TRBJ2-2, with TRBD2 as a possible D gene (6 bases). CDR3 length: 15 amino acids. CDR1 is SGHRS, CDR2 YFSETQ, per germline. V lost 2 bases to trimming and J lost 5 bases, with 13 bases between them. CDR3: CASSFGGRGTGELFF. The CDR3 coding sequence is TGCGCCAGCAGCTTTGGAGGGAGAGGAACCGGGGAGCTGTTTTTT.

The rearrangement uses TRBV28 and TRBJ2-7, with 8 bases lining up with TRBD1. The V and J ends lost 6 bases and 2 bases, in that order; junction bases with no gene match: 6. This CDR3 region has 14 residues. Germline V gives CDR1 MDHEN, CDR2 SYDVKM. CDR3 nucleotides: TGTGCCAGCAGGACCCCGGGACAGGCCTACGAGCAGTACTTC. Translation: CASRTPGQAYEQYF. The full variable domain, rest sourced from reference TRBV28 and TRBJ2-7, is DVKVTQSSRYLVKRTGEKVFLECVQDMDHENMFWYRQDPGLGLRLIYFSYDVKMKEKGDIPEGYSVSREKKERFSLILESASTNQTSMYLCASRTPGQAYEQYFGPGTRLTVT.

This clone was seen once. The chain combines TRBV5-1 with TRBJ2-1; unclear D gene. The CDR3 is made up of 15 amino acids. Germline CDR1 SGHRS, CDR2 YFSETQ. V gave up 1 base and J gave up 7 bases, with 15 bases separating them. CDR3: CASSLFGQPGNEQFF. The CDR3 region has the DNA TGCGCCAGCAGCTTGTTTGGCCAACCCGGGAATGAGCAGTTCTTC. Full variable domain (remainder filled in from reference TRBV5-1 and TRBJ2-1): KAGVTQTPRYLIKTRGQQVTLSCSPISGHRSVSWYQQTPGQGLQFLFEYFSETQRNKGNFPGRFSGRQFSNSRSEMNVSTLELGDSALYLCASSLFGQPGNEQFFGPGTRLTVL.

A note on this clone: At the DNA level, this CDR3 is encoded by other sequences in the same sample as well. The rearrangement joins TRBV28 to TRBJ2-7; D gene unclear. The ends were cut back, 6 bases at V and 6 bases at J, with 9 bases in the middle. This CDR3 has 11 amino acids. Germline CDR1 and CDR2: MDHEN and SYDVKM. The CDR3 nucleotides read TGTGCCAGCAGCCCGTCCGGCGAGCAGTACTTC. This gives the protein CASSPSGEQYF. The whole variable domain, filled in from reference TRBV28 and TRBJ2-7, reads DVKVTQSSRYLVKRTGEKVFLECVQDMDHENMFWYRQDPGLGLRLIYFSYDVKMKEKGDIPEGYSVSREKKERFSLILESASTNQTSMYLCASSPSGEQYFGPGTRLTVT.

The CDR3 here is CASSGQGAGANVLTF. Here the CDR3 DNA reads TGTGCCAGCAGTGGTCAAGGGGCTGGGGCCAACGTCCTGACTTTC. This chain links TRBV2 with TRBJ2-6, with D perhaps TRBD1 (5 bases). The V gene lost 4 bases and the J gene lost 2 bases, with 9 bases spanning the gap. The CDR3 is 15 amino acids. Germline V gene sequence: CDR1 SNHLY, CDR2 FYNNEI.

This clone has only one observation. The gene calls are TRBV6-6 and TRBJ1-5, with D tentatively TRBD1 (5 bases). Between the trimmed V and J ends, which lost 7 bases and 3 bases, there was a span of 16 bases. This CDR3 has 15 residues. Germline V lookup: CDR1 MNHNY, CDR2 SVGAGI (reference sequence). The CDR3 reads CASTQTGVNNQPQHF. CDR3 sequence (DNA): TGTGCCAGCACCCAAACGGGGGTCAACAATCAGCCCCAGCATTTT.

The chain couples TRBV10-3 to TRBJ2-1; D might be TRBD2 (6 bases). CDR3 length: 13 amino acids. V lost 0 bases, J lost 7 bases, and 7 bases lay in between. Germline CDR1 is ENHRY and CDR2 is SYGVKD. CDR3 DNA: TGTGCCATCAGTGAGTCTGGGAGGAATGAGCAGTTCTTC. It yields the protein CAISESGRNEQFF.

This chain uses TRBV5-1 with TRBJ2-5, with TRBD2 matching 8 bases. J gave up 1 base and V 0 bases, and 5 bases lay outside the gene matches. In germline, CDR1 is SGHRS, CDR2 YFSETQ. This CDR3 has 16 amino acids. The CDR3 DNA reads as TGCGCCAGCAGCTTGGCGGCTAGCGGGTTCCAAGAGACCCAGTACTTC. This translates into CASSLAASGFQETQYF.